Following are 19 T cell receptor beta chains from one sample sequenced in a study of T cell responses to AZD1222 COVID-19 vaccine. TCRdb's table, derived via immunoSEQ multiplex PCR, lists solely in-frame clones and lacks some. The sample shows around 250,000 clones, just over 90% of them seen only once. Sequenced here: peripheral blood, sampled on day 0 of AZD1222 vaccination. All receptors derive from an adult in good health.

This chain links TRBV18 with TRBJ2-2; D is perhaps TRBD1 (6 bases). The germline V and J ends were trimmed by 9 bases and 0 bases, with 11 bases remaining between them. The CDR3 spans 14 residues. The germline CDR1 and CDR2 sequences are KGHSH and LQKENI. The CDR3 region has the DNA TGTGCCAGTCGGGACAACTCGAACACCGGGGAGCTGTTTTTT. This encodes CASRDNSNTGELFF.

J is TRBJ1-2 and V is TRBV4-3; D is ambiguous. V shed 0 bases and J shed 2 bases, with 10 bases lying between them. Germline lookup yields CDR1 LGHNA and CDR2 YSLEER. The CDR3 length is 15 residues. Here the CDR3 DNA reads TGCGCCAGCAGCCAAGATGCCCTAGAGAACTATGGCTACACCTTC. Its translation: CASSQDALENYGYTF.

The chain combines TRBV27 with TRBJ2-3; no reliable D call. This CDR3 contains 16 residues. V lost 4 bases and J 1 base, leaving 15 bases between the germline ends. Germline CDR1 is MNHEY and CDR2 is SMNVEV (reference sequence). CDR3 in DNA: TGTGCCAGCAGTTCCCCGGTGTGGGATGGCACAGATACGCAGTATTTT. It translates to CASSSPVWDGTDTQYF.

The chain uses TRBV7-9 and TRBJ1-1, with TRBD1 matching over 7 bases. Germline values: CDR1 SEHNR, CDR2 FQNEAQ (reference sequence). V lost 5 bases, J lost 6 bases, and 6 bases stayed unmatched. The CDR3 loop spans 13 amino acids. The CDR3 DNA is TGTGCCAGCAGCCACCGACAGGGCCCTGAAGCTTTCTTT. This codes for CASSHRQGPEAFF. Full variable domain (rest looked up from reference TRBV7-9 and TRBJ1-1): DTGVSQNPRHKITKRGQNVTFRCDPISEHNRLYWYRQTLGQGPEFLTYFQNEAQLEKSRLLSDRFSAERPKGSFSTLEIQRTEQGDSAMYLCASSHRQGPEAFFGQGTRLTVV.

The chain employs TRBV7-2 and TRBJ2-7; 8 bases are a match to TRBD2. CDR3 size: 15 residues. The germline gives CDR1 SGHTA, CDR2 FQGNSA. The J segment lost 2 bases and the V segment lost 5 bases, leaving 8 bases of the junction unmatched. Here the CDR3 reads CASSPRLAGPYEQYF. For the CDR3, the DNA is TGTGCCAGCAGCCCCCGGCTAGCGGGCCCCTACGAGCAGTACTTC.

V and J are TRBV6-5 and TRBJ1-1; D gene unclear. V was trimmed by 0 bases and J by 0 bases, leaving 8 bases between them. This CDR3 comprises 15 residues. Germline V gives CDR1 MNHEY, CDR2 SVGAGI. The CDR3 sequence: CASSYSGGVNTEAFF. DNA of the CDR3: TGTGCCAGCAGTTACTCGGGAGGTGTGAACACTGAAGCTTTCTTT.

The V call is TRBV28, the J call TRBJ2-3; 7 nucleotides match TRBD1. V was pared by 1 base and J by 7 bases, with 8 bases of the junction left unmatched. The CDR3 runs to 15 residues. CDR1 is MDHEN and CDR2 is SYDVKM in the germline V gene. Written as DNA, the CDR3 is TGTGCCAGCAGTTTATCCCCTGCAGGGGGAAATACGCAGTATTTT. As protein: CASSLSPAGGNTQYF.

This chain links TRBV2 with TRBJ1-2; D unresolved. The V end was cut by 3 bases, the J end by 7 bases, with 9 bases between. The CDR3 loop spans 12 amino acids. The germline gives CDR1 SNHLY, CDR2 FYNNEI. In DNA, the CDR3 is TGTGCCAGCAGTGACGTAAACCCTGGCTACACCTTC. Protein: CASSDVNPGYTF. Based on the CDR3 plus reference TRBV2 and TRBJ1-2, the full variable domain is EPEVTQTPSHQVTQMGQEVILRCVPISNHLYFYWYRQILGQKVEFLVSFYNNEISEKSEIFDDQFSVERPDGSNFTLKIRSTKLEDSAMYFCASSDVNPGYTFGSGTRLTVV.

The table lists this clone with a count of one. The CDR3 here is CASSQGGGIRGLSYNEQFF. The CDR3 coding sequence is TGCGCCAGCAGCCAAGGAGGGGGGATCAGGGGACTCTCCTACAATGAGCAGTTCTTC. The chain employs TRBV4-3 and TRBJ2-1, with D possibly being TRBD1 or TRBD2 (6 bases each). This CDR3 is built from 19 residues. V was trimmed by 1 base and J by 0 bases, leaving 19 bases between them. CDR1 and CDR2 (germline): LGHNA, YSLEER.

The chain is built from TRBV28 and TRBJ1-5; D perhaps matches TRBD1 (5 bases). CDR3 length: 14 residues. Germline V gene sequence: CDR1 MDHEN, CDR2 SYDVKM. Trimming stripped 3 bases from V and 7 bases from J, with 13 bases between. The DNA of the CDR3 is TGTGCCAGCAGTTTCAGGCAGGGAGGGCAGCCCCAGCATTTT. Protein product: CASSFRQGGQPQHF.

The V and J genes are TRBV29-1 and TRBJ2-7, with D possibly TRBD2 on 5 matching bases. CDR1 is SQVTM, CDR2 ANQGSEA, per germline. Trimming stripped 1 base from V and 6 bases from J, with 16 bases between. The length of the CDR3 is 14 residues. The CDR3, as DNA: TGCAGCGTTGAAGGCCTCACTAGGTCGGGCGAGCAGTACTTC. Translation gives CSVEGLTRSGEQYF.

The V call is TRBV19, the J call TRBJ1-4; D unresolved. V shed 6 bases and J shed 8 bases, with 13 bases lying between them. Germline V gene sequence: CDR1 LNHDA, CDR2 SQIVND (reference sequence). This CDR3 comprises 13 residues. In DNA form, the CDR3 reads TGTGCCAGTAGGTCGGCAGGTGGCGAAAAACTGTTTTTT. Its protein is CASRSAGGEKLFF.

The CDR3 reads CASCLSRNSYNSPLHF. The CDR3 DNA is TGTGCCAGCTGCCTATCTCGAAACTCCTATAATTCACCCCTCCACTTT. This chain connects TRBV16 to TRBJ1-6; D remains unclear. Trimming removed 8 bases from V and 0 bases from J, with 14 bases in between. CDR1 and CDR2 (germline): KGHSY, FQNENV. The CDR3 runs to 16 residues.

This sequence joins TRBV11-2 and TRBJ2-2; TRBD1 matches at 7 bases. Germline assignment: CDR1 SGHAT and CDR2 FQNNGV. This CDR3 spans 14 amino acids. J was trimmed by 6 bases and V by 2 bases; bases with no gene match: 3. This CDR3 reads CASSLIQGSGELFF. The CDR3 nucleotides read TGTGCCAGCAGCTTAATACAGGGGTCCGGGGAGCTGTTTTTT.

V and J are TRBV2 and TRBJ2-7, with D unresolved. V was clipped by 6 bases and J by 10 bases, with 22 bases between them. Germline CDR1 is SNHLY and CDR2 is FYNNEI. There are 14 residues in the CDR3. The CDR3 nucleotides are TGTGCCAGCAGCGGTGCTCCCGTCCATCCCGACCAGTACTTC. The encoded protein is CASSGAPVHPDQYF.

This chain joins TRBV28 and TRBJ2-3, with TRBD1 as a possible D gene (5 bases). The CDR3 is 18 amino acids. Trimming took off 4 bases at V and 2 bases at J, with 22 bases between the two ends. Germline values: CDR1 MDHEN, CDR2 SYDVKM. The CDR3 reads CASSSPYSKGSLTDTQYF. The CDR3 DNA is TGTGCCAGCAGTTCGCCTTACTCAAAGGGGTCCCTCACAGATACGCAGTATTTT.

This chain links TRBV18 with TRBJ1-3, with D perhaps TRBD1 (6 bases). V gave up 6 bases and J gave up 2 bases, with 17 bases separating them. CDR3 length equals 16 residues. Germline V gives CDR1 KGHSH, CDR2 LQKENI. The CDR3 DNA follows: TGTGCCAGCTCTCCGTTACTGGGGGCTACTGGAAACACCATATATTTT. This codes for CASSPLLGATGNTIYF.

This chain links TRBV6-2 or TRBV6-3 with TRBJ2-7; no definite D call. Germline V lookup: CDR1 MNHEY, CDR2 SVGEGT. The CDR3 runs 12 residues. Deletions cut 5 bases from V and 3 bases from J, with 8 bases between. CDR3 nucleotide sequence: TGTGCCAGCAGTCAGGTTTTCTACGAGCAGTACTTC. Translation gives CASSQVFYEQYF.

This sequence joins TRBV27 and TRBJ1-2; 8 bases are shared with TRBD1. This CDR3 is built from 14 residues. Germline lookup yields CDR1 MNHEY and CDR2 SMNVEV (reference sequence). J gave up 8 bases and V 6 bases, and 11 bases lay outside the gene matches. The CDR3 bases are TGTGCCAGCAGCACTACCAGGGGGCGCGAAGGCTACACCTTC. Its translation: CASSTTRGREGYTF.